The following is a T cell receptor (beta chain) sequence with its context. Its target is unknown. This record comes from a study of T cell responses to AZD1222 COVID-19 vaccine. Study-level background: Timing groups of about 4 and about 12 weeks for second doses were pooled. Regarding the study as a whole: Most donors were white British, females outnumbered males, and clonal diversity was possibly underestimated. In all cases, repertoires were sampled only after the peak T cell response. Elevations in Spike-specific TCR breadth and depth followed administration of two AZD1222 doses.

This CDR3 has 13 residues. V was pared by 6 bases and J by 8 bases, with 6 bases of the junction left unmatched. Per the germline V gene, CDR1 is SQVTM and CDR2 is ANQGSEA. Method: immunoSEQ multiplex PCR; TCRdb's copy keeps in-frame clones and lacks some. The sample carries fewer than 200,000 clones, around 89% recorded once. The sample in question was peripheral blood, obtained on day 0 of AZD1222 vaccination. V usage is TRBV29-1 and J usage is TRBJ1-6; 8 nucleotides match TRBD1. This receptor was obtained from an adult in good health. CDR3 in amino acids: CSVRETGDSPLHF. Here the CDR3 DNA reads TGCAGCGTACGTGAGACAGGGGATTCACCCCTCCACTTT.